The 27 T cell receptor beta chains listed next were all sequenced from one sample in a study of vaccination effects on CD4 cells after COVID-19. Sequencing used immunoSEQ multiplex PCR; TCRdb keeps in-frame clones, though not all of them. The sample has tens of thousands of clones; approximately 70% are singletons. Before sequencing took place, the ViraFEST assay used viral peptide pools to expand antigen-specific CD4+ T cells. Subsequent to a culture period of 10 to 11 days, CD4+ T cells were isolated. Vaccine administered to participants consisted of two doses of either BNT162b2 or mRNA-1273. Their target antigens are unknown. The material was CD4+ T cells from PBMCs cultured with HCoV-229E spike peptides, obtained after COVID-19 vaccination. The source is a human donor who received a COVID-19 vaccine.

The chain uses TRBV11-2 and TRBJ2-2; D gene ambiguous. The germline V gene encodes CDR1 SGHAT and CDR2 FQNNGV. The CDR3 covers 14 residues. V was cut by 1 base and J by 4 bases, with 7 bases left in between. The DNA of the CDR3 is TGTGCCAGCAGCTTAGTGGTATCCACCGGGGAGCTGTTTTTT. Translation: CASSLVVSTGELFF.

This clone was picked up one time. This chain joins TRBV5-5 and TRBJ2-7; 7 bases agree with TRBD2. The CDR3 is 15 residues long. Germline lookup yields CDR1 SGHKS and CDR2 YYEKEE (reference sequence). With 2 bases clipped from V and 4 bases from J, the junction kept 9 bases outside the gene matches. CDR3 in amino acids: CASSLGLAEGYEQYF. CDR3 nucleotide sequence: TGTGCCAGCAGCTTAGGGCTAGCGGAAGGGTACGAGCAGTACTTC. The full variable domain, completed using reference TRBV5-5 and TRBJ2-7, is DAGVTQSPTHLIKTRGQQVTLRCSPISGHKSVSWYQQVLGQGPQFIFQYYEKEERGRGNFPDRFSARQFPNYSSELNVNALLLGDSALYLCASSLGLAEGYEQYFGPGTRLTVT.

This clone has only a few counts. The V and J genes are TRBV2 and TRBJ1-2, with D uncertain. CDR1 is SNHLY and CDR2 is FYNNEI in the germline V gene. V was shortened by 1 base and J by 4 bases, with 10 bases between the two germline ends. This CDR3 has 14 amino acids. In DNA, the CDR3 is TGTGCCAGCAGTGAAGGATTGGGCTTCTATGGCTACACCTTC. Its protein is CASSEGLGFYGYTF.

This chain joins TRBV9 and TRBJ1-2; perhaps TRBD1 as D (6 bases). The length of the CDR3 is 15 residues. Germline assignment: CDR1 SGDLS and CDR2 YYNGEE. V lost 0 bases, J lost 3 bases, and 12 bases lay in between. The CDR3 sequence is CASSVGPEGDYGYTF. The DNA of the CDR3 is TGTGCCAGCAGCGTAGGTCCCGAGGGGGACTATGGCTACACCTTC.

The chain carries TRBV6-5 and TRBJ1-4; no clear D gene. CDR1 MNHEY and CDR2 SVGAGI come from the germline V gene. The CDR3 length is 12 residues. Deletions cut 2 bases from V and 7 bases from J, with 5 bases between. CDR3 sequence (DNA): TGTGCCAGCAGTTACAACAGTGAAAAACTGTTTTTT. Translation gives CASSYNSEKLFF.

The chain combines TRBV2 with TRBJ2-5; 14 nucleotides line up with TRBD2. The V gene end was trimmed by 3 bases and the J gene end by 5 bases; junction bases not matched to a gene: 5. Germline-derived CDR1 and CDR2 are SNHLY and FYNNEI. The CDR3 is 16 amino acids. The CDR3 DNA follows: TGTGCCAGCAGTGAGGGACTAGCGGGAGTAGGGGAGACCCAGTACTTC. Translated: CASSEGLAGVGETQYF.

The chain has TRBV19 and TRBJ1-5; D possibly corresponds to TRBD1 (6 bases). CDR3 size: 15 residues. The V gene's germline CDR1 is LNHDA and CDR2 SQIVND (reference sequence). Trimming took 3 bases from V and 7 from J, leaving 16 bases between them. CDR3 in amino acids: CASSMTWGALQPQHF. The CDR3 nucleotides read TGTGCCAGTAGTATGACTTGGGGGGCTCTACAGCCCCAGCATTTT.

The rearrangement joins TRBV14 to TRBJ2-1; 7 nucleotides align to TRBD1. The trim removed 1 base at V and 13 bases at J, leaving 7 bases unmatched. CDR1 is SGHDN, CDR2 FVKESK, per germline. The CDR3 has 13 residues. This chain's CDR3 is CASSQGIDRVQFF. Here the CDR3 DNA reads TGTGCCAGCAGCCAAGGAATCGACAGGGTACAGTTCTTC. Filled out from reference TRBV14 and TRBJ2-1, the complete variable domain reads EAGVTQFPSHSVIEKGQTVTLRCDPISGHDNLYWYRRVMGKEIKFLLHFVKESKQDESGMPNNRFLAERTGGTYSTLKVQPAELEDSGVYFCASSQGIDRVQFFGPGTRLTVL.

Here the CDR3 reads CASSPRVGEGYTF. For the CDR3, the DNA is TGTGCCAGCTCACCACGAGTAGGGGAGGGCTACACCTTC. This chain joins TRBV18 and TRBJ1-2; perhaps TRBD1 as D (5 bases). The CDR3 has 13 amino acids. Trimming left V 1 base short and J 8 bases short, with 11 bases between. The germline CDR1 and CDR2 sequences are KGHSH and LQKENI.

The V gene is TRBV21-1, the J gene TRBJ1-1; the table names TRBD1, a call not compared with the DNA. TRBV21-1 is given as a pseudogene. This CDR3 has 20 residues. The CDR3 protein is CASSKYEYNPGQSMNTEAFF. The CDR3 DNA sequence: TGTGCCAGCAGCAAATACGAGTATAACCCGGGACAGTCCATGAACACTGAAGCTTTCTTT.

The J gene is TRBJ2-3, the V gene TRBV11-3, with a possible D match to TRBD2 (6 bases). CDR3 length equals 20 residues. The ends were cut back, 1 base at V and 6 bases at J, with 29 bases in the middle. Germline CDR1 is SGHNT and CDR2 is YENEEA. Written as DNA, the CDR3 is TGTGCCAGCAGCTTAGCGGTGCTTGGGTACCAGGGTGTAGGGAGGGATACGCAGTATTTT. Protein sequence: CASSLAVLGYQGVGRDTQYF.

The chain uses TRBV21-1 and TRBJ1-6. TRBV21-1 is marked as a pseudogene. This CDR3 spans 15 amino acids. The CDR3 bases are TGTGCCAGCAGCAAATCGTATCCTCGACGGTCACCCCTCCACTTT. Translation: CASSKSYPRRSPLHF.

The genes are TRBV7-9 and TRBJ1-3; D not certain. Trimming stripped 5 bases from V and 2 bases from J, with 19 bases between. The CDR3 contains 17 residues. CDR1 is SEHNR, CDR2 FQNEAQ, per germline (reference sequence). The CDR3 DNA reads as TGTGCCAGCAGCCCGGATACCTTTTCGGGGACTGGAAACACCATATATTTT. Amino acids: CASSPDTFSGTGNTIYF.

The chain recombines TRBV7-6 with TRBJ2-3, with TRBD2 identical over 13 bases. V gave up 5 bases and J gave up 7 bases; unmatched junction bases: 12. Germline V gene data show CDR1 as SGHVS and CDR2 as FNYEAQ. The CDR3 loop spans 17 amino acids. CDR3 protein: CASSPWTSGGRGNTQYF. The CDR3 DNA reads TGTGCCAGCAGCCCTTGGACTAGCGGGGGCCGGGGAAATACGCAGTATTTT.

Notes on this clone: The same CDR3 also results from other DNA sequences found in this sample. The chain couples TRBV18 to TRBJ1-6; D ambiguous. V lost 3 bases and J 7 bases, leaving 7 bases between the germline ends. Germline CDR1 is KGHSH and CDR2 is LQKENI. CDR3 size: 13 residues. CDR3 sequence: CASSPAGNSPLHF. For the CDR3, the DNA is TGTGCCAGCTCACCGGCGGGGAATTCACCCCTCCACTTT.

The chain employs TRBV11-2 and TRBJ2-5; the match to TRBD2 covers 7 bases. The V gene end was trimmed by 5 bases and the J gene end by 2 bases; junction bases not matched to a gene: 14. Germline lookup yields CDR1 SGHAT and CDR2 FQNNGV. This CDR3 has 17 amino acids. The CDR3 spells CASSQSNWEGIQETQYF. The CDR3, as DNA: TGTGCCAGCAGCCAATCTAATTGGGAGGGGATACAAGAGACCCAGTACTTC.

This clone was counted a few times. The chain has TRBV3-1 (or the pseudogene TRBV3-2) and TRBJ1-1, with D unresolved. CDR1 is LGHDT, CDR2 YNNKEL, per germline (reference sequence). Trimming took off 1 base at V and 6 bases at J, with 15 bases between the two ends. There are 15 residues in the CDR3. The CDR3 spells CASSQGYRAVSEAFF. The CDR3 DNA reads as TGTGCCAGCAGCCAAGGGTACCGGGCGGTATCTGAAGCTTTCTTT.

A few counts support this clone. The CDR3: CASSMGTILAEAFF. DNA for the CDR3: TGTGCCAGTAGTATGGGCACGATTCTCGCTGAAGCTTTCTTT. The J gene is TRBJ1-1, the V gene TRBV19, with D hard to call. In germline, CDR1 is LNHDA, CDR2 SQIVND (reference sequence). The CDR3 loop spans 14 amino acids. V lost 3 bases to trimming and J lost 6 bases, with 14 bases between them. Drawing the rest from reference TRBV19 and TRBJ1-1, the complete variable domain is DGGITQSPKYLFRKEGQNVTLSCEQNLNHDAMYWYRQDPGQGLRLIYYSQIVNDFQKGDIAEGYSVSREKKESFPLTVTSAQKNPTAFYLCASSMGTILAEAFFGQGTRLTVV.

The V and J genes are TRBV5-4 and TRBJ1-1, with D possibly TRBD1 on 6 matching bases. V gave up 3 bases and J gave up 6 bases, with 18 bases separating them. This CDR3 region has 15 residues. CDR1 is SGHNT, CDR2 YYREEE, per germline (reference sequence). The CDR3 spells CASSWGITGSAEAFF. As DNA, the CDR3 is TGTGCCAGCAGCTGGGGCATCACAGGGAGCGCTGAAGCTTTCTTT.

The CDR3 DNA is TGTGCCAGCAGCTTGAGACTCACTGAAGCTTTCTTT. Its translation: CASSLRLTEAFF. V usage is TRBV11-2 and J usage is TRBJ1-1; unclear D gene. The CDR3 runs 12 residues. Trimming left V 3 bases short and J 4 bases short, with 6 bases between. CDR1 is SGHAT and CDR2 is FQNNGV in the germline V gene.

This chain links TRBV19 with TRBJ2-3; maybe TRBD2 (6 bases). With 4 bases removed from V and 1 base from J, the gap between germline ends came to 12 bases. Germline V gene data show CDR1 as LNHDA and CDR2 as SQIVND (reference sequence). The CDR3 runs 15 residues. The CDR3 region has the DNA TGTGCCAGTAGTAGCCCCCCGGGAGGCACAGATACGCAGTATTTT. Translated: CASSSPPGGTDTQYF.

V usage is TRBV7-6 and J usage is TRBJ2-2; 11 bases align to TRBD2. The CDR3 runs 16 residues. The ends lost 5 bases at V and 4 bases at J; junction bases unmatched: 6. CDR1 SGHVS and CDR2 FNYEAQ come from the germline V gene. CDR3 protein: CASSPGGTSGTGELFF. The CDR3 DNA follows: TGTGCCAGCAGCCCAGGTGGGACTAGCGGCACCGGGGAGCTGTTTTTT.

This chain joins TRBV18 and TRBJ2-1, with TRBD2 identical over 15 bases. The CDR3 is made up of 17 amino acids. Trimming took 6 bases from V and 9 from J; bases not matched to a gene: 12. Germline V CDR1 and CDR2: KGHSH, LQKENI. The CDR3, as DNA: TGTGCCAGCTCTACCACAGGACTAGCGGGAGGGCCATTTGAGCAGTTCTTC. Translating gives CASSTTGLAGGPFEQFF.

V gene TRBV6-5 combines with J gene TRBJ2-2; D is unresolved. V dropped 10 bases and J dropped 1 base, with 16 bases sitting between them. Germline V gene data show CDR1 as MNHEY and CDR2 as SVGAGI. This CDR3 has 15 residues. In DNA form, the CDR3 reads TGTGCCATCCGGCCCGGGCAGATGAACACCGGGGAGCTGTTTTTT. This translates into CAIRPGQMNTGELFF.

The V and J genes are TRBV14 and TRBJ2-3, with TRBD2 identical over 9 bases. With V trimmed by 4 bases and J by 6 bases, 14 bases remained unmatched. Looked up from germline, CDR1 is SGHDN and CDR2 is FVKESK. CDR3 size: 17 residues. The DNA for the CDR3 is TGTGCCAGCAGCCCAAGACTGGGTAGCGGGAGTACTGATACGCAGTATTTT. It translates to CASSPRLGSGSTDTQYF.

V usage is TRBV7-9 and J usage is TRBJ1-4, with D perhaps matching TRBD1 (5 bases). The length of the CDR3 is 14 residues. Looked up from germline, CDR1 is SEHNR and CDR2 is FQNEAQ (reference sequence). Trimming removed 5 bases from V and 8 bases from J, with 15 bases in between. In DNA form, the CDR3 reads TGTGCCAGCAGCCCCGTCGGGGGTCGGGAAAAACTGTTTTTT. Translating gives CASSPVGGREKLFF. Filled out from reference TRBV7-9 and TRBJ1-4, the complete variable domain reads DTGVSQNPRHKITKRGQNVTFRCDPISEHNRLYWYRQTLGQGPEFLTYFQNEAQLEKSRLLSDRFSAERPKGSFSTLEIQRTEQGDSAMYLCASSPVGGREKLFFGSGTQLSVL.

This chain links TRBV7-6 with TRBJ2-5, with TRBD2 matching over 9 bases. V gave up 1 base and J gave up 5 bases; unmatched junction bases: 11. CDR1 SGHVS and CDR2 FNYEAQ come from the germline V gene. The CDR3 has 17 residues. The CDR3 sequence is CASSLVPRAGGRETQYF. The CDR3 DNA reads TGTGCCAGCAGCTTAGTCCCCAGAGCGGGAGGTCGGGAGACCCAGTACTTC.